Each of the 18 T cell receptor beta chains below was sequenced from the same sample in a study of cytotoxic CD8 clonotypes in ibrutinib-treated CLL (dated by TCRdb to about 2021). Library preparation was by the immunoSEQ multiplex PCR assay. Not all clones reach the TCRdb copy of this immuneACCESS table, which keeps in-frame sequences only. Checked studies attribute under half of the gap to unresolved V genes and leave the rest unexplained. For this sample there are about 330,000 clones; under 70% appear just once. Just under 6.5% of the sample comes from the top ten. Sequencing was performed on PBMCs, taken after 36 months of ibrutinib treatment. Receptors originate from a human donor with chronic lymphocytic leukemia.

The rearrangement joins TRBV7-2 to TRBJ1-2, with D possibly being TRBD1 (5 bases). V dropped 1 base and J dropped 3 bases, with 12 bases sitting between them. Germline V gene sequence: CDR1 SGHTA, CDR2 FQGNSA. The CDR3 spans 15 residues. CDR3 nucleotides: TGTGCCAGCAGCTTAGGTCGGGGGTTCGACTATGGCTACACCTTC. Translating gives CASSLGRGFDYGYTF.

CDR3 sequence reads: CATSRGVDTQYF. In DNA, the CDR3 is TGTGCCACCAGCAGAGGGGTAGATACGCAGTATTTT. This rearrangement joins TRBV15 to TRBJ2-3; D ambiguous. Trimming shortened V by 1 base and J by 5 bases, and 4 bases separated the two germline ends. Germline V CDR1 and CDR2: LNHNV, YYDKDF (reference sequence). This CDR3 contains 12 residues.

Comment on this clone: The sample holds other DNA sequences that translate to the same CDR3. This chain links TRBV28 with TRBJ2-3, with no clear D. V was trimmed by 5 bases and J by 0 bases, leaving 6 bases between them. CDR1 and CDR2 from the germline V gene are MDHEN and SYDVKM. The CDR3 covers 13 residues. The CDR3 DNA sequence: TGTGCCAGCAGTCCACCCAGCACAGATACGCAGTATTTT. This encodes CASSPPSTDTQYF.

The J gene is TRBJ2-1, the V gene TRBV7-8, with a possible D match to TRBD2 (5 bases). V lost 5 bases to trimming and J lost 8 bases, with 16 bases between them. This CDR3 is built from 14 residues. Per germline, CDR1 SGHVS and CDR2 FQNEAQ. For the CDR3, the DNA is TGTGCCAGCAGCACACACCCAGACGGGGATGAGCAGTTCTTC. It encodes CASSTHPDGDEQFF.

V is TRBV28 and J is TRBJ2-5; 7 nucleotides line up with TRBD2. Per the germline V gene, CDR1 is MDHEN and CDR2 is SYDVKM. Trimming took 3 bases from V and 3 from J; bases not matched to a gene: 4. The CDR3 contains 14 residues. CDR3 DNA sequence: TGTGCCAGCAGTTTTCCGGGACTAAAAGAGACCCAGTACTTC. Its protein product is CASSFPGLKETQYF.

This clone was counted only a few times. This chain joins TRBV5-8 and TRBJ2-1; 10 nucleotides line up with TRBD1. Trimming at V came to 5 bases and at J to 4 bases, leaving 3 bases not matched to a gene. Germline values: CDR1 SGHTS, CDR2 YDEGEE. The CDR3 totals 14 residues. The CDR3 loop is CASRRQGAYNEQFF. The CDR3 DNA is TGTGCCAGCAGGAGACAGGGGGCTTACAATGAGCAGTTCTTC.

V usage is TRBV7-3 and J usage is TRBJ2-1; D unresolved. CDR1 is SGHTA and CDR2 is FQGTGA in the germline V gene. V was shortened by 2 bases and J by 9 bases, with 11 bases between the two germline ends. The CDR3 spans 13 residues. CDR3 coding DNA: TGTGCCAGCAGCTTAGATTTAGCCGGTGAGCAGTTCTTC. Its translation is CASSLDLAGEQFF.

The chain joins TRBV25-1 to TRBJ1-2; 9 nucleotides agree with TRBD1. The J segment lost 8 bases and the V segment lost 3 bases, leaving 13 bases of the junction unmatched. Germline V gene lookup returns CDR1 MGHDK and CDR2 SYGVNS. This CDR3 is 16 amino acids long. CDR3 in amino acids: CASSDLGTGFWQGYTF. CDR3 coding DNA: TGTGCCAGCAGTGATCTCGGGACAGGGTTTTGGCAAGGCTACACCTTC.

The rearrangement uses TRBV11-2 and TRBJ2-7; unclear D gene. The V gene lost 6 bases and the J gene lost 2 bases, with 14 bases spanning the gap. The CDR3 contains 14 residues. Germline CDR1 is SGHAT and CDR2 is FQNNGV. CDR3 nucleotides: TGTGCCAGCAGTCTACTTCTAGGGCCCTACGAGCAGTACTTC. Its translation: CASSLLLGPYEQYF.

This rearrangement joins TRBV11-2 to TRBJ2-3; D not resolved. CDR3 length: 12 amino acids. Germline CDR1 and CDR2: SGHAT and FQNNGV. The V gene lost 0 bases and the J gene lost 12 bases, with 10 bases spanning the gap. DNA of the CDR3: TGTGCCAGCAGCTTAGATCCCGGGTCTCAGTATTTT. Amino acids: CASSLDPGSQYF. The variable domain in full, with the rest retrieved from reference TRBV11-2 and TRBJ2-3, is EAGVAQSPRYKIIEKRQSVAFWCNPISGHATLYWYQQILGQGPKLLIQFQNNGVVDDSQLPKDRFSAERLKGVDSTLKIQPAKLEDSAVYLCASSLDPGSQYFGPGTRLTVL.

The DNA for the CDR3 is TGTGCCACCAGCAGGGGACAGAGAACGGGAAATGAAAAACTGTTTTTT. This translates into CATSRGQRTGNEKLFF. The rearrangement joins TRBV15 to TRBJ1-4; 7 bases agree with TRBD1. The CDR3 extends over 16 amino acids. V lost 3 bases and J lost 5; bases outside the gene matches: 9. From germline, CDR1 is LNHNV and CDR2 YYDKDF (reference sequence).

This CDR3 reads CASSLGAPLTDTQYF. The CDR3 DNA reads as TGTGCCAGCAGCTTGGGGGCACCTCTCACAGATACGCAGTATTTT. The rearrangement uses TRBV5-5 and TRBJ2-3, with D uncertain. CDR3 length: 15 residues. Germline loops: CDR1 SGHKS, CDR2 YYEKEE (reference sequence). Trimming shortened V by 0 bases and J by 2 bases, and 10 bases separated the two germline ends.

This clone is a singleton in its sample. The chain is built from TRBV2 and TRBJ1-5; 7 bases are a match to TRBD1. Per the germline V gene, CDR1 is SNHLY and CDR2 is FYNNEI. Trimming at V came to 8 bases and at J to 3 bases, leaving 10 bases not matched to a gene. The length of the CDR3 is 15 residues. The CDR3 spells CASVDRVGSNQPQHF. The CDR3 DNA reads TGTGCCAGCGTCGACAGGGTGGGGTCCAATCAGCCCCAGCATTTT. Supplemented by reference TRBV2 and TRBJ1-5, the full variable domain reads EPEVTQTPSHQVTQMGQEVILRCVPISNHLYFYWYRQILGQKVEFLVSFYNNEISEKSEIFDDQFSVERPDGSNFTLKIRSTKLEDSAMYFCASVDRVGSNQPQHFGDGTRLSIL.

The chain is built from TRBV5-4 and TRBJ1-4; 7 nucleotides align to TRBD1. J was trimmed by 3 bases and V by 4 bases; bases with no gene match: 3. Germline values: CDR1 SGHNT, CDR2 YYREEE (reference sequence). This CDR3 has 14 residues. The CDR3 loop is CASSQGQPNEKLFF. The CDR3 DNA is TGTGCCAGCAGCCAGGGACAGCCTAATGAAAAACTGTTTTTT.

This chain connects TRBV29-1 to TRBJ2-7; the match to TRBD2 covers 9 bases. Germline V gives CDR1 SQVTM, CDR2 ANQGSEA. The CDR3 extends over 15 amino acids. The CDR3 loop is CSIIGGGGDPLEQYF. The CDR3 region has the DNA TGCAGTATCATTGGAGGCGGGGGGGACCCTCTCGAGCAGTACTTC.

The rearrangement links TRBV10-3 to TRBJ2-2, with D unclear. Trimming left V 2 bases short and J 0 bases short, with 10 bases between. The germline V gene encodes CDR1 ENHRY and CDR2 SYGVKD. CDR3 length: 16 amino acids. The DNA for the CDR3 is TGTGCCATCAGTGAGATCAGGCCTTCGAACACCGGGGAGCTGTTTTTT. Protein product: CAISEIRPSNTGELFF.

The chain uses TRBV25-1 and TRBJ2-7; a possible D gene is TRBD2 (6 bases). The CDR3 has 13 residues. The germline CDR1 and CDR2 sequences are MGHDK and SYGVNS. The ends were cut back, 1 base at V and 8 bases at J, with 12 bases in the middle. The CDR3 bases are TGTGCCAGCAGTGAATGGCCTAGCGCCCAGCAGTACTTC. Translating gives CASSEWPSAQQYF.

This clone was seen a few times. V usage is TRBV29-1 and J usage is TRBJ2-7; no firm D call. V dropped 4 bases and J dropped 6 bases, with 13 bases sitting between them. There are 12 residues in the CDR3. Germline loops: CDR1 SQVTM, CDR2 ANQGSEA. This chain's CDR3 is CSVVDPSSEQYF. CDR3 sequence (DNA): TGCAGCGTTGTGGACCCATCCAGCGAGCAGTACTTC.